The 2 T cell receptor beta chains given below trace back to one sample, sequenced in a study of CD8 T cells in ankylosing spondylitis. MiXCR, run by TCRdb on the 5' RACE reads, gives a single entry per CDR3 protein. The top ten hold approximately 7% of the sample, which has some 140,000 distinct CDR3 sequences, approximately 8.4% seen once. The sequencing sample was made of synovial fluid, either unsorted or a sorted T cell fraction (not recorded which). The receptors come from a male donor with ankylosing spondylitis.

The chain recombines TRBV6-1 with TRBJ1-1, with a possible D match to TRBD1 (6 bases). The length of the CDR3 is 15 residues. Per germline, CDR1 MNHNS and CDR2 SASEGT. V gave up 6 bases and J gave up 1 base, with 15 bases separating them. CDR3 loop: CASRKQGLGNTEAFF. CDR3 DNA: TGTGCCAGCAGAAAACAGGGCCTCGGGAACACTGAAGCTTTCTTT.

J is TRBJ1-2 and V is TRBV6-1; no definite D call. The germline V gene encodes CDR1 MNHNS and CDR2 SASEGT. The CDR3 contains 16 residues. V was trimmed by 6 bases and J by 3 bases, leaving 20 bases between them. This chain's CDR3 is CASSLGLSPTYYGYTF. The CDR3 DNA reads TGTGCCAGCAGCCTAGGTCTATCTCCGACCTACTATGGCTACACCTTC.